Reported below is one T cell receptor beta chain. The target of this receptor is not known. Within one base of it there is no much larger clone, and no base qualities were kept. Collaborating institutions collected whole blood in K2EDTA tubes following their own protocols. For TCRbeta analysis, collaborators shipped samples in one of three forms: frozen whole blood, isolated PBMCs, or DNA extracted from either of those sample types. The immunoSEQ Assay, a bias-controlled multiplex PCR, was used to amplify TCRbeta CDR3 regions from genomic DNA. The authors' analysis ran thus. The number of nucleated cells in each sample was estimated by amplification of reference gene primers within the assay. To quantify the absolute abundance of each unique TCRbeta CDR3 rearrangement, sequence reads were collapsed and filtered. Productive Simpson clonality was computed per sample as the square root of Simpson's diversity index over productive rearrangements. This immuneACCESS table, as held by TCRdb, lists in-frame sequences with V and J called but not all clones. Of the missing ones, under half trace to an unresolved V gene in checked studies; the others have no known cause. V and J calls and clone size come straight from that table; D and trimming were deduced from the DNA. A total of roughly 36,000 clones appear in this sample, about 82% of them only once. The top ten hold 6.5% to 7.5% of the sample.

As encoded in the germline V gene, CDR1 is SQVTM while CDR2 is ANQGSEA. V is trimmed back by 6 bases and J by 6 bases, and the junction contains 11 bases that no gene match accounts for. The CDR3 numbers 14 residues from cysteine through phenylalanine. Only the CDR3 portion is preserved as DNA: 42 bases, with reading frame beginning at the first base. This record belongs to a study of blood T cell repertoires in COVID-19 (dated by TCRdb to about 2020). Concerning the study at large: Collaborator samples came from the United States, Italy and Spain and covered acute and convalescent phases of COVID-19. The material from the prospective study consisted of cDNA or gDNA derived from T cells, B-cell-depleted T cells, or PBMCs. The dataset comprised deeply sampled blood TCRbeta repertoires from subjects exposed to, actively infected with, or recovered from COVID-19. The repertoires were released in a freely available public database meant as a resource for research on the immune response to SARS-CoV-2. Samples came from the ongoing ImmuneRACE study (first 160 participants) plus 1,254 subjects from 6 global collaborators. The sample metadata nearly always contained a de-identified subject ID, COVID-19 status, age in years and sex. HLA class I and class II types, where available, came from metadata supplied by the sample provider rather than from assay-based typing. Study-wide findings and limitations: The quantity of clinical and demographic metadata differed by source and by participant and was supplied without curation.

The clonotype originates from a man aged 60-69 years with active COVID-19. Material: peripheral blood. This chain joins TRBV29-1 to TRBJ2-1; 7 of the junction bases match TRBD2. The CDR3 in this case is CSVRGDPQINEQFF. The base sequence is TGCAGCGTCCGGGGGGACCCACAGATCAATGAGCAGTTCTTC.